The 23 T cell receptor beta chains given below trace back to one sample, sequenced in a study of T cell responses to AZD1222 COVID-19 vaccine (dated by TCRdb to the early 2020s). Library prep was done by the immunoSEQ multiplex PCR assay. TCRdb holds this immuneACCESS table with in-frame rearrangements only. Some clones are missing; in checked studies, unresolved V genes explain under half, and the rest has no known cause. Within this sample are about 110,000 clones, with about 95% of them counted one time only. The ten largest clones capture 2.9% of the sample. The time point tag for this specimen amounts to: about 28 days (+/-7) after the second vaccine dose. The specimen was peripheral blood, collected 28 days after the second AZD1222 dose. These TCRs come from an adult who received the AZD1222 COVID-19 vaccine.

The rearrangement uses TRBV5-1 and TRBJ1-1; 12 bases align to TRBD1. The CDR3 sequence is 20 residues long. V lost 4 bases to trimming and J lost 4 bases; unmatched junction nucleotides: 20. Germline V lookup: CDR1 SGHRS, CDR2 YFSETQ. The DNA of the CDR3 is TGCGCCAGCAGCCCCGGGACAGGGGGCGTGGACGATTGGAGAAGCACTGAAGCTTTCTTT. This translates into CASSPGTGGVDDWRSTEAFF.

V and J are TRBV18 and TRBJ1-1; D is uncertain. CDR1 is KGHSH, CDR2 LQKENI, per germline. Trimming pared 11 bases from V and 5 bases from J, leaving 18 bases between. CDR3 length equals 13 residues. The CDR3 spells CAAKESDGTEAFF. The CDR3 DNA sequence: TGTGCCGCCAAGGAATCGGACGGGACTGAAGCTTTCTTT.

This chain connects TRBV19 to TRBJ1-5; possibly TRBD1 for D (6 bases). The germline V gene has CDR1 LNHDA and CDR2 SQIVND (reference sequence). The ends were cut back, 2 bases at V and 6 bases at J, with 20 bases in the middle. CDR3 length: 17 residues. For the CDR3, the DNA is TGTGCCAGTAGTATAAGTCATCTACGGGGCAGGGGTCAGCCCCAGCATTTT. This codes for CASSISHLRGRGQPQHF. The complete variable domain, with remaining parts taken from reference TRBV19 and TRBJ1-5, reads DGGITQSPKYLFRKEGQNVTLSCEQNLNHDAMYWYRQDPGQGLRLIYYSQIVNDFQKGDIAEGYSVSREKKESFPLTVTSAQKNPTAFYLCASSISHLRGRGQPQHFGDGTRLSIL.

The chain employs TRBV6-5 and TRBJ1-6; a weak D match, TRBD1 (6 bases). Germline V gene data show CDR1 as MNHEY and CDR2 as SVGAGI. Trimming left V 0 bases short and J 8 bases short, with 11 bases between. This CDR3 region has 15 residues. The CDR3 loop reads CASSYSVRGDSPLHF. The DNA for the CDR3 is TGTGCCAGCAGTTACTCGGTCAGGGGTGATTCACCCCTCCACTTT.

This rearrangement joins TRBV3-1 (or the pseudogene TRBV3-2) to TRBJ1-1, with TRBD1 as a possible D gene (6 bases). V was trimmed by 4 bases and J by 6 bases, leaving 12 bases between them. Per germline, CDR1 LGHDT and CDR2 YNNKEL (reference sequence). The CDR3 length is 13 residues. The CDR3 protein is CASSRQGWAEAFF. For the CDR3, the DNA is TGTGCCAGCAGCCGCCAGGGGTGGGCTGAAGCTTTCTTT.

This clone has just one count. The chain has TRBV27 and TRBJ2-5, with unresolved D. This CDR3 has 12 amino acids. Germline V gives CDR1 MNHEY, CDR2 SMNVEV (reference sequence). Trimming shortened V by 6 bases and J by 5 bases, and 10 bases separated the two germline ends. CDR3 loop: CASRDALETQYF. Written as DNA, the CDR3 is TGTGCCAGCAGAGACGCATTGGAGACCCAGTACTTC.

This clone showed up just a few times. The chain joins TRBV7-9 to TRBJ1-1; 7 bases agree with TRBD1. Germline V CDR1 and CDR2: SEHNR, FQNEAQ (reference sequence). Trimming cost V 5 bases and J 4 bases; bases outside gene matches: 4. The CDR3 totals 13 residues. CDR3 nucleotide sequence: TGTGCCAGCAGCCCCGGGACAGTCACTGAAGCTTTCTTT. This gives the protein CASSPGTVTEAFF.

This sequence joins TRBV7-2 and TRBJ2-3, with 14 positions matching TRBD2. Germline V CDR1 and CDR2: SGHTA, FQGNSA. V was clipped by 5 bases and J by 1 base; unmatched bases: 8. The CDR3 sequence is 18 residues long. DNA for the CDR3: TGTGCCAGCAGCCCCGGACTAGCGGGGGGCTGGGGCACAGATACGCAGTATTTT. Protein sequence: CASSPGLAGGWGTDTQYF. Supplemented by reference TRBV7-2 and TRBJ2-3, the full variable domain reads GAGVSQSPSNKVTEKGKDVELRCDPISGHTALYWYRQSLGQGLEFLIYFQGNSAPDKSGLPSDRFSAERTGGSVSTLTIQRTQQEDSAVYLCASSPGLAGGWGTDTQYFGPGTRLTVL.

J is TRBJ1-5 and V is TRBV5-6; D is undetermined. Germline V gene data show CDR1 as SGHDT and CDR2 as YYEEEE. The CDR3 covers 12 residues. Trimming shortened V by 6 bases and J by 4 bases, and 8 bases separated the two germline ends. CDR3 bases: TGTGCCAGCAACATTAAGAATCAGCCCCAGCATTTT. This encodes CASNIKNQPQHF.

This chain connects TRBV6-6 to TRBJ1-2; D is uncertain. Germline loops: CDR1 MNHNY, CDR2 SVGAGI (reference sequence). CDR3 length equals 13 residues. The germline V and J ends were trimmed by 6 bases and 4 bases, with 12 bases remaining between them. Here the CDR3 reads CASRNGLPYGYTF. In nucleotides, the CDR3 is TGTGCCAGCAGAAACGGACTCCCCTATGGCTACACCTTC.

This clone has a single count. DNA of the CDR3: TGCAGCGTTTTAGGTTTCTCGGGGACTGAAGCTTTCTTT. Protein sequence: CSVLGFSGTEAFF. The chain has TRBV29-1 and TRBJ1-1; D is undetermined. Germline V gene data show CDR1 as SQVTM and CDR2 as ANQGSEA. The CDR3 sequence is 13 residues long. V dropped 5 bases and J dropped 5 bases, with 15 bases sitting between them.

This rearrangement joins TRBV27 to TRBJ2-5; D not resolved. The CDR3 consists of 9 residues. Trimming shortened V by 9 bases and J by 3 bases, and 2 bases separated the two germline ends. CDR1 is MNHEY, CDR2 SMNVEV, per germline (reference sequence). The CDR3 reads CASKETQYF. CDR3 bases: TGTGCCAGTAAAGAGACCCAGTACTTC.

This chain connects TRBV12-3 or TRBV12-4 to TRBJ2-1; D is unclear. The CDR3 runs to 12 residues. Trimming shortened V by 1 base and J by 7 bases, and 5 bases separated the two germline ends. CDR3 nucleotides: TGTGCCAGCAGTTTAGGACGGAATGAGCAGTTCTTC. Its translation is CASSLGRNEQFF.

V is TRBV6-5 and J is TRBJ2-7, with 11 bases identical to TRBD2. The V gene end was trimmed by 6 bases and the J gene end by 2 bases; junction bases not matched to a gene: 6. CDR1 is MNHEY, CDR2 SVGAGI, per germline. CDR3 length: 15 amino acids. The chain's CDR3 is CASSRGTSGAYEQYF. In nucleotides, the CDR3 is TGTGCCAGCAGCCGGGGGACTAGCGGAGCCTACGAGCAGTACTTC.

The chain couples TRBV6-5 to TRBJ2-7; 7 bases are shared with TRBD1. Germline loops: CDR1 MNHEY, CDR2 SVGAGI. J gave up 2 bases and V 2 bases, and 3 bases lay outside the gene matches. This CDR3 spans 14 amino acids. CDR3 sequence: CASSYDRDAYEQYF. CDR3 nucleotides: TGTGCCAGCAGTTACGACAGGGACGCCTACGAGCAGTACTTC.

The CDR3 loop is CASSLYIAIEAFF. Here the CDR3 DNA reads TGTGCCAGCAGCTTATATATAGCGATTGAAGCTTTCTTT. V and J are TRBV7-9 and TRBJ1-1, with D hard to call. The CDR3 is 13 residues long. Germline-derived CDR1 and CDR2 are SEHNR and FQNEAQ (reference sequence). V was trimmed by 2 bases and J by 7 bases, leaving 11 bases between them.

The chain combines TRBV3-1 (or the pseudogene TRBV3-2) with TRBJ1-4; D unclear. With 3 bases removed from V and 2 bases from J, the gap between germline ends came to 13 bases. Germline V lookup: CDR1 LGHDT, CDR2 YNNKEL (reference sequence). There are 16 residues in the CDR3. For the CDR3, the DNA is TGTGCCAGCAGCCACAGAGGAGGATACACTAATGAAAAACTGTTTTTT. It translates to CASSHRGGYTNEKLFF.

The genes are TRBV7-9 and TRBJ2-7, with TRBD1 identical over 9 bases. CDR1 and CDR2 from the germline V gene are SEHNR and FQNEAQ (reference sequence). There are 14 residues in the CDR3. V was pared by 3 bases and J by 6 bases, with 6 bases of the junction left unmatched. CDR3 sequence: CASSLGQGEREQYF. The CDR3 bases are TGTGCCAGCAGCTTGGGACAGGGTGAACGCGAGCAGTACTTC. The full variable domain, rest sourced from reference TRBV7-9 and TRBJ2-7, is DTGVSQNPRHKITKRGQNVTFRCDPISEHNRLYWYRQTLGQGPEFLTYFQNEAQLEKSRLLSDRFSAERPKGSFSTLEIQRTEQGDSAMYLCASSLGQGEREQYFGPGTRLTVT.

This chain links TRBV6-5 with TRBJ2-5; 8 bases map to TRBD1. The junction had 13 bases not matched to a gene; V was cut back by 8 bases and J by 5 bases. The CDR3 runs 15 residues. Germline assignment: CDR1 MNHEY and CDR2 SVGAGI. The CDR3 here is CASHPNRGSRETQYF. CDR3 nucleotides: TGTGCCAGCCACCCGAACAGGGGGTCCCGGGAGACCCAGTACTTC.

This rearrangement joins TRBV6-2 or TRBV6-3 to TRBJ2-5, with unresolved D. The CDR3 loop spans 11 amino acids. Germline V gene sequence: CDR1 MNHEY, CDR2 SVGEGT. The V end lost 5 bases, the J end lost 5 bases, and 6 bases lay between the germline ends. The CDR3, as DNA: TGTGCCAGCAGTGACCGGGAGACCCAGTACTTC. Residues: CASSDRETQYF.

The chain employs TRBV6-2 or TRBV6-3 and TRBJ1-2, with a tentative D call TRBD1 (5 bases). Germline loops: CDR1 MNHEY, CDR2 SVGEGT. The CDR3 is 17 residues long. The ends were cut back, 2 bases at V and 3 bases at J, with 19 bases in the middle. This CDR3 reads CASSYRTPQEGDYGYTF. The CDR3 coding sequence is TGTGCCAGCAGTTACCGAACACCACAGGAAGGGGACTATGGCTACACCTTC.

J is TRBJ1-5 and V is TRBV7-8, with D uncertain. Germline CDR1 is SGHVS and CDR2 is FQNEAQ. The CDR3 is made up of 14 amino acids. V was cut by 5 bases and J by 0 bases, with 8 bases left in between. The CDR3 DNA sequence: TGTGCCAGCAGCCCAGGCGATAGCAATCAGCCCCAGCATTTT. The encoded protein is CASSPGDSNQPQHF.

The chain couples TRBV4-1 to TRBJ2-4, with D tentatively TRBD1 (5 bases). V was pared by 4 bases and J by 3 bases, with 16 bases between. The CDR3 runs to 16 residues. From germline, CDR1 is MGHRA and CDR2 YSYEKL. CDR3 residues: CASSPEGVIGKNIQYF. Here the CDR3 DNA reads TGCGCCAGCAGCCCCGAAGGGGTCATAGGCAAAAACATTCAGTACTTC.